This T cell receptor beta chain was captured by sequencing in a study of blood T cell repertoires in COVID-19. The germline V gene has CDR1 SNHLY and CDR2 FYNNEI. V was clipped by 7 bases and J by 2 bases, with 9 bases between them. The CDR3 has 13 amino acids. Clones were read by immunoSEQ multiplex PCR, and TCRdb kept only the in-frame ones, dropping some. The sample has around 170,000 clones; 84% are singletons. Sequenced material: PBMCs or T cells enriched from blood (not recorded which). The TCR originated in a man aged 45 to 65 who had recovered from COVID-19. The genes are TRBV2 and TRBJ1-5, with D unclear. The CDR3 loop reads CASTPGGNQPQHF. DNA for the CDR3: TGTGCCAGCACCCCAGGTGGCAATCAGCCCCAGCATTTT.